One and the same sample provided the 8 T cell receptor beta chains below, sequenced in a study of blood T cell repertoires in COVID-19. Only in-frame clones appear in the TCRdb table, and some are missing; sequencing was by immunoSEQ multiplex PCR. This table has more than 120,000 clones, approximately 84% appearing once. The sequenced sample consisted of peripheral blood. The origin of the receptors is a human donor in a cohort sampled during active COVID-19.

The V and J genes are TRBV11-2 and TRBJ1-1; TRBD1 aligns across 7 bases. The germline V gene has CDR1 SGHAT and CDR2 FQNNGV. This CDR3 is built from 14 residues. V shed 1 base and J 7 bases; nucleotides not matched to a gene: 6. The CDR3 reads CASSLAGQVNEAFF. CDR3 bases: TGTGCCAGCAGCTTAGCCGGACAGGTAAATGAAGCTTTCTTT.

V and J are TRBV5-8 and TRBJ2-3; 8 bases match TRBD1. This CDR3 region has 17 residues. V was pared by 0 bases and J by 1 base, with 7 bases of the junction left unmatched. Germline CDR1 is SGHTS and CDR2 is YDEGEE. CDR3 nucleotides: TGTGCCAGCAGCTTGGGGTCCGTGACAGGGGGCACAGATACGCAGTATTTT. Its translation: CASSLGSVTGGTDTQYF.

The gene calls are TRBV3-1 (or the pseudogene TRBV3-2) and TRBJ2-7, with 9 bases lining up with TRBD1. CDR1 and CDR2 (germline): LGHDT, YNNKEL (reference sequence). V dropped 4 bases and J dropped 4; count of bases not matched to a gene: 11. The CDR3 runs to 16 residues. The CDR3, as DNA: TGTGCCAGCAGCCCAAACTTACAGGGGGCAGGTTACGAGCAGTACTTC. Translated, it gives CASSPNLQGAGYEQYF.

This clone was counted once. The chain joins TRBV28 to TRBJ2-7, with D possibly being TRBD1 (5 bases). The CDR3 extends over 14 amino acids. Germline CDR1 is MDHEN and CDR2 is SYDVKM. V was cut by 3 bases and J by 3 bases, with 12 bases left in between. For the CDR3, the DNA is TGTGCCAGCAGTTTGGCAGGGTCCTACTACGAGCAGTACTTC. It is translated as CASSLAGSYYEQYF.

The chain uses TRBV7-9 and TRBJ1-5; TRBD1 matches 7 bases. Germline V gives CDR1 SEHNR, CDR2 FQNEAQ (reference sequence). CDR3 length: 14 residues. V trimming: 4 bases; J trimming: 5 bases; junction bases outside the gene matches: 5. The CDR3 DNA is TGTGCCAGCAGCTCGACAGGGAGCCATCAGCCCCAGCATTTT. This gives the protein CASSSTGSHQPQHF. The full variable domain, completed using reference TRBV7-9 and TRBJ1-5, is DTGVSQNPRHKITKRGQNVTFRCDPISEHNRLYWYRQTLGQGPEFLTYFQNEAQLEKSRLLSDRFSAERPKGSFSTLEIQRTEQGDSAMYLCASSSTGSHQPQHFGDGTRLSIL.

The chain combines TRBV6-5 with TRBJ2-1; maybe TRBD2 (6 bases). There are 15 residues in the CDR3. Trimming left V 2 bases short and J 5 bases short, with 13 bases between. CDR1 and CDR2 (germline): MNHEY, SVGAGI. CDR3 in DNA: TGTGCCAGCAGTTACCGCCGTGGGGGGAACAATGAGCAGTTCTTC. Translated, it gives CASSYRRGGNNEQFF.

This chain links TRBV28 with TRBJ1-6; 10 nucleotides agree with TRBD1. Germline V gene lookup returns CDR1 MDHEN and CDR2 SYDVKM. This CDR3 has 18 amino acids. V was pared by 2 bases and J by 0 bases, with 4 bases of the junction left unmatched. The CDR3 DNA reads TGTGCCAGCAGTTTAGGCGGGACAGGGGTCTCCTATAATTCACCCCTCCACTTT. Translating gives CASSLGGTGVSYNSPLHF.

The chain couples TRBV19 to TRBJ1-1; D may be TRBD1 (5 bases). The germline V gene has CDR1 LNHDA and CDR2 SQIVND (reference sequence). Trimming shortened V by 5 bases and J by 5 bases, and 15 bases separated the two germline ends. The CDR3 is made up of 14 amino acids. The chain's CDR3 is CASSSLGGSTEAFF. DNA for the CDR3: TGTGCCAGTAGTTCCCTCGGGGGAAGTACTGAAGCTTTCTTT.